What follows is one T cell receptor (beta chain) and its context. Its specific antigen is unknown. Base qualities are missing; no much larger clone stands one base away. Collaborating institutions collected whole blood in K2EDTA tubes following their own protocols. For TCRbeta analysis, collaborator samples were shipped as frozen whole blood, as isolated PBMCs, or as DNA extracted from either sample type. The data are from a study of blood T cell repertoires in COVID-19 (dated by TCRdb to about 2020). At the level of the whole study: Samples from collaborators originated in the United States, Italy and Spain and spanned both the acute and convalescent phases of COVID-19. The dataset comprised deeply sampled blood TCRbeta repertoires from subjects exposed to, actively infected with, or recovered from COVID-19. The sample metadata nearly always contained a de-identified subject ID, COVID-19 status, age in years and sex. The material from the prospective study consisted of cDNA or gDNA derived from T cells, B-cell-depleted T cells, or PBMCs. Where HLA class I and class II types were available, the types were taken from metadata supplied by the sample provider, not from assay-based typing. The repertoires were made available in a free public database intended to serve as a resource for research on the immune response to SARS-CoV-2. The samples were drawn from the first 160 participants of the ongoing ImmuneRACE study and from 1,254 subjects provided by 6 global collaborators.

TCRbeta CDR3 regions were amplified from genomic DNA using the immunoSEQ Assay, a bias-controlled multiplex PCR. On the study's bioinformatics: The number of nucleated cells in each sample was estimated from the amplification of reference gene primers within the assay. Sequence reads were collapsed and filtered to measure the absolute abundance of every unique TCRbeta CDR3 rearrangement. Productive Simpson clonality was computed per sample as the square root of Simpson's diversity index over productive rearrangements. In its TCRdb copy, this immuneACCESS table keeps in-frame sequences only and misses some clones. Where compared with another copy, unresolved V genes explain less than half of these, and the others have no known cause. V and J calls and clone size are copied from that table; D and trimming were computed from the DNA. Within this sample are around 50,000 clones, with 82% of them counted one time only. The ten most abundant clones make up around 22% of the sample.

The full study reports these points: How much clinical and demographic metadata was included differed by source and by participant, and the metadata was provided uncurated.

V is pared back by 4 bases and J by 0 bases, with 9 bases lying between the germline termini. The CDR1 and CDR2 encoded by the germline V gene are SGHTA and FQGTGA. The cysteine opens and the phenylalanine closes a CDR3 of 14 amino acids. Only CDR3 DNA is held: 42 bases, read in frame from base 1. The chain links TRBV7-3 with TRBJ1-1; the best D guess is TRBD1, with 6 bases matching. This TCR derives from a woman aged 60 to 75 with acute or convalescent COVID-19. The sequenced material came from peripheral blood. The CDR3 region has the sequence CASSSTGMNTEAFF. The bases read TGTGCCAGCAGCTCCACAGGGATGAACACTGAAGCTTTCTTT.